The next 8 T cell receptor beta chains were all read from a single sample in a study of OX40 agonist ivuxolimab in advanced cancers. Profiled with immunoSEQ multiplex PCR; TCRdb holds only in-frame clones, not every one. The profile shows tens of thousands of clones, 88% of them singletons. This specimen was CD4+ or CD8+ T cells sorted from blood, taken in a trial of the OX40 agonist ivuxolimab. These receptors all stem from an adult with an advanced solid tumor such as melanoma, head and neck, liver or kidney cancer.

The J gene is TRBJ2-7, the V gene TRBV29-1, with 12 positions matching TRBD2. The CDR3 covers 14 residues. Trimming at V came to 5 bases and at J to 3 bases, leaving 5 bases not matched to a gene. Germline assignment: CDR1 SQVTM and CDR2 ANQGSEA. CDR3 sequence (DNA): TGCAGCGTTAAACCTAGCGGGAGGGACTACGAGCAGTACTTC. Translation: CSVKPSGRDYEQYF.

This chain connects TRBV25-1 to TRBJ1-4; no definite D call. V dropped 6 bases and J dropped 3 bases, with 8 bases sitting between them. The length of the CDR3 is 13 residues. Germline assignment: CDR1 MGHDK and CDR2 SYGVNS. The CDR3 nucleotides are TGTGCCAGCAGATCCGGGGCTAATGAAAAACTGTTTTTT. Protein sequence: CASRSGANEKLFF.

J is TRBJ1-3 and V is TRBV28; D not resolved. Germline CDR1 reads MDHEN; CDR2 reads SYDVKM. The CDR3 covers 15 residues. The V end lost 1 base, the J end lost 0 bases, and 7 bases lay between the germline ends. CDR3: CASSLFTSSGNTIYF. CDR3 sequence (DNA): TGTGCCAGCAGTTTATTTACGAGCTCTGGAAACACCATATATTTT.

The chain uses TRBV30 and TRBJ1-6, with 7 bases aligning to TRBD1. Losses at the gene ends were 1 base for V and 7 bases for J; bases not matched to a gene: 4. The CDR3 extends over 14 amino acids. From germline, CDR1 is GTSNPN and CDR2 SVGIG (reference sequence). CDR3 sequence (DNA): TGTGCCTGGAGTGCTGGACAGGAGAATTCACCCCTCCACTTT. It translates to CAWSAGQENSPLHF.

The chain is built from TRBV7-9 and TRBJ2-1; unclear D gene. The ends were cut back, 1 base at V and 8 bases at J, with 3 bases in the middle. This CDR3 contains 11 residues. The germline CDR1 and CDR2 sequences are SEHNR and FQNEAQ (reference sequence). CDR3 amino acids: CASSLGDEQFF. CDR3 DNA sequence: TGTGCCAGCAGCTTAGGAGATGAGCAGTTCTTC.

CDR3 loop: CSASLEDTQYF. In DNA, the CDR3 is TGCAGTGCTAGCCTCGAGGATACGCAGTATTTT. The chain couples TRBV20-1 to TRBJ2-3; D is unresolved. Germline assignment: CDR1 DFQATT and CDR2 SNEGSKA (reference sequence). V shed 3 bases and J shed 6 bases, with 7 bases lying between them. The CDR3 covers 11 residues.

The CDR3 DNA sequence: TGTGCCAGTAGTAATACAGGGAGGGATCAGCCCCAGCATTTT. Amino acid sequence: CASSNTGRDQPQHF. V gene TRBV19 combines with J gene TRBJ1-5, with D possibly TRBD1 on 6 matching bases. The V end lost 4 bases, the J end lost 5 bases, and 12 bases lay between the germline ends. Germline V lookup: CDR1 LNHDA, CDR2 SQIVND (reference sequence). This CDR3 spans 14 amino acids.

Here the CDR3 DNA reads TGCAGCGTTGAAGAGTCTGGCAGGGGGCGCGAACAGTTCTTC. Its protein product is CSVEESGRGREQFF. The chain employs TRBV29-1 and TRBJ2-1; 8 bases match TRBD1. The J segment lost 13 bases and the V segment lost 0 bases, leaving 11 bases of the junction unmatched. The CDR3 contains 14 residues. Germline CDR1 SQVTM, CDR2 ANQGSEA.